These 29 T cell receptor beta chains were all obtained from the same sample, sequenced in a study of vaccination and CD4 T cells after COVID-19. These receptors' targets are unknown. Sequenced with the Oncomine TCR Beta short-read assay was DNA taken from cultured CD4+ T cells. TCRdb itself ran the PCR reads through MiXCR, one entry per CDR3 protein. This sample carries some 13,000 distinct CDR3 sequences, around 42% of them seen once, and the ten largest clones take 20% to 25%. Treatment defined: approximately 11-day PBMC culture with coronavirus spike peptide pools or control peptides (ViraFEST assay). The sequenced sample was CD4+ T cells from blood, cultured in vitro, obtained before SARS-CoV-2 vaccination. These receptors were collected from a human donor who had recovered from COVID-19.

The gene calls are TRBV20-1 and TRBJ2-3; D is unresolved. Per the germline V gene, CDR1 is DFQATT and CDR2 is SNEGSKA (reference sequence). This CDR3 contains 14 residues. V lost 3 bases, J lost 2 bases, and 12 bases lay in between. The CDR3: CSASRVGFTDTQYF. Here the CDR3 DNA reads TGCAGTGCTAGTAGGGTCGGCTTCACAGATACGCAGTATTTT.

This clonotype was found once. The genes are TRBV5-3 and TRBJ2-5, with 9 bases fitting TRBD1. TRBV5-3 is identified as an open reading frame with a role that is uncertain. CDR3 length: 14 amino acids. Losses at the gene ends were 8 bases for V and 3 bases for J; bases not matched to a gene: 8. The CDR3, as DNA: TGTGCCAGCAGCGGGACAGGGACAGAAGAGACCCAGTACTTC. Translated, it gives CASSGTGTEETQYF.

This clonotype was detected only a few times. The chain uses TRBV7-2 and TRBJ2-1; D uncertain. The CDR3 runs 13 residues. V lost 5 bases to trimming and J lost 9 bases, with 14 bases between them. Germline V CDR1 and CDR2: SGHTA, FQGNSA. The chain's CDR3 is CASSQDRAGEQFF. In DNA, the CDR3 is TGTGCCAGCAGCCAGGATCGAGCAGGTGAGCAGTTCTTC.

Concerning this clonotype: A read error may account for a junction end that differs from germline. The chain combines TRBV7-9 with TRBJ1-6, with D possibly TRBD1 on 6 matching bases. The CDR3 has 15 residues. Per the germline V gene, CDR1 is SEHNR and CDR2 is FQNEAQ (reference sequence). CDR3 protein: CAGSPLGQGNSPLHF. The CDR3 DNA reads TGTGCCGGCAGCCCCCTAGGGCAGGGGAATTCACCCCTCCACTTT. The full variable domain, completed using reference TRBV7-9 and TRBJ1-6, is DTGVSQNPRHKITKRGQNVTFRCDPISEHNRLYWYRQTLGQGPEFLTYFQNEAQLEKSRLLSDRFSAERPKGSFSTLEIQRTEQGDSAMYLCAGSPLGQGNSPLHFGNGTRLTVT.

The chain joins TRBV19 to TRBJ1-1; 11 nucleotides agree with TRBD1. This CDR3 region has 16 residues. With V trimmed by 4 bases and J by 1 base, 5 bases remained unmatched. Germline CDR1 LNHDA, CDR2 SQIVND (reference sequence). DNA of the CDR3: TGTGCCAGTAGTACTGGACAGGGGGCCGGGAACACTGAAGCTTTCTTT. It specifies CASSTGQGAGNTEAFF.

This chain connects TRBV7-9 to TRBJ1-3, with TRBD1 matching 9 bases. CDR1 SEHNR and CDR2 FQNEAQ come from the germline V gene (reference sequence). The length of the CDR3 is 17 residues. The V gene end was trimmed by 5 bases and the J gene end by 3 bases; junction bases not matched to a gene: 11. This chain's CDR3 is CASSPGPGTGNGNTIYF. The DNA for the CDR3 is TGTGCCAGCAGCCCAGGTCCCGGGACAGGGAATGGAAACACCATATATTTT.

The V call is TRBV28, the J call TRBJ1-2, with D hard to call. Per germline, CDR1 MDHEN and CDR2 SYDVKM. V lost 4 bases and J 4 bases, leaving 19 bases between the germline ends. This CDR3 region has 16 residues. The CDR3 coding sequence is TGTGCCAGCAGTTCCCCATCCACGGAAGTTGGCTATGGCTACACCTTC. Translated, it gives CASSSPSTEVGYGYTF.

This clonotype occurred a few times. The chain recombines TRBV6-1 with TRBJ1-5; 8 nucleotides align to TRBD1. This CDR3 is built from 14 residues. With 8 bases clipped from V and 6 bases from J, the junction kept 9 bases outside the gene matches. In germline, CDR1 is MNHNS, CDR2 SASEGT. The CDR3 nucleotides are TGTGCCAGCGCCGTGGACAGGGTGGGTCAGCCCCAGCATTTT. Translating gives CASAVDRVGQPQHF.

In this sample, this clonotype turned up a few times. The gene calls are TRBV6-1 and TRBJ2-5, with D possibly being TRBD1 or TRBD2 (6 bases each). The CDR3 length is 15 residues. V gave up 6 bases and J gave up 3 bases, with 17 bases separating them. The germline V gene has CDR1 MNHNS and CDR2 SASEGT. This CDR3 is CASRGGHPKKETQYF. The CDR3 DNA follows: TGTGCCAGCAGGGGGGGACATCCGAAAAAAGAGACCCAGTACTTC.

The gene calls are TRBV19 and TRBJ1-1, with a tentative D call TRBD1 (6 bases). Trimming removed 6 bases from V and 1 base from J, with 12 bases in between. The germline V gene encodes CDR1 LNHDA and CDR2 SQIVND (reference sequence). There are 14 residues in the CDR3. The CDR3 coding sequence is TGTGCCAGTAGAGGAAGGGGGAGGAACACTGAAGCTTTCTTT. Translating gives CASRGRGRNTEAFF. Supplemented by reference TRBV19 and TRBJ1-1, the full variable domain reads DGGITQSPKYLFRKEGQNVTLSCEQNLNHDAMYWYRQDPGQGLRLIYYSQIVNDFQKGDIAEGYSVSREKKESFPLTVTSAQKNPTAFYLCASRGRGRNTEAFFGQGTRLTVV.

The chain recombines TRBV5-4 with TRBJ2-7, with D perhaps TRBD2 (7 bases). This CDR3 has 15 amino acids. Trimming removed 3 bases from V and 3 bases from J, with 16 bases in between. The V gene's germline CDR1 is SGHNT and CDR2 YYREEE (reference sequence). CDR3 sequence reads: CASSSAGARVYEQYF. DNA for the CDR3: TGTGCCAGCAGCTCGGCGGGGGCGCGGGTCTACGAGCAGTACTTC.

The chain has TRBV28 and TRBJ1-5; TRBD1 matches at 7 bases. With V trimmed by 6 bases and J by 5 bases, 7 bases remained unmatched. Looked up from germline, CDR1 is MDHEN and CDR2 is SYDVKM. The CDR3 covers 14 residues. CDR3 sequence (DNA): TGTGCCAGCAGCCCCCCCGGGACAGATCAGCCCCAGCATTTT. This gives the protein CASSPPGTDQPQHF.

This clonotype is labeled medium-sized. The CDR3 region is CSADTQLNTEAFF. CDR3 DNA: TGCAGTGCTGACACGCAGCTGAACACTGAAGCTTTCTTT. The J gene is TRBJ1-1, the V gene TRBV20-1; D remains ambiguous. Germline V gene data show CDR1 as DFQATT and CDR2 as SNEGSKA (reference sequence). This CDR3 has 13 amino acids. V lost 5 bases and J 0 bases, leaving 10 bases between the germline ends.

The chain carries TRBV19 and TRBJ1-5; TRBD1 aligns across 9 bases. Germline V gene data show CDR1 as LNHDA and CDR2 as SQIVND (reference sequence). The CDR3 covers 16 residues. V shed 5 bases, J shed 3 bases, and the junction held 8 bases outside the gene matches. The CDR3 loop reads CASSVYRGLDNQPQHF. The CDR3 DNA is TGTGCCAGTAGTGTTTACAGGGGGCTGGACAATCAGCCCCAGCATTTT. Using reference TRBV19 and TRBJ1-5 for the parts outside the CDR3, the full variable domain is DGGITQSPKYLFRKEGQNVTLSCEQNLNHDAMYWYRQDPGQGLRLIYYSQIVNDFQKGDIAEGYSVSREKKESFPLTVTSAQKNPTAFYLCASSVYRGLDNQPQHFGDGTRLSIL.

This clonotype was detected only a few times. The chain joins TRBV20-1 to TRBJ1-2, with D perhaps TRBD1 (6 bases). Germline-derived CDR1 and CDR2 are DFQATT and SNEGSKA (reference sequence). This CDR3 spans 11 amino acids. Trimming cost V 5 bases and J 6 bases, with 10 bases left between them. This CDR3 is CSAPRGDGYTF. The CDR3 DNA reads TGCAGTGCTCCGAGGGGGGATGGCTACACCTTC.

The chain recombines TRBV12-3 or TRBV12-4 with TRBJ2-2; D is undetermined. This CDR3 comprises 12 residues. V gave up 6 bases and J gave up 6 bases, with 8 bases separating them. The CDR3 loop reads CASREVAGELFF. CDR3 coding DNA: TGTGCCAGCAGAGAGGTTGCCGGGGAGCTGTTTTTT.

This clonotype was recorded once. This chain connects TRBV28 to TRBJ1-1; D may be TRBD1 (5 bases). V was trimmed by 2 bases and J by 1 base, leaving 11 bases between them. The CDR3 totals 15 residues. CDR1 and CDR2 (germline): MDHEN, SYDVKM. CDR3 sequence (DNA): TGTGCCAGCAGTTTACCGGACAAACAGAACACTGAAGCTTTCTTT. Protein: CASSLPDKQNTEAFF.

DNA for the CDR3: TGTGCCAGCAGCACCGCCGGGACAGCCTATGGCTACACCTTC. Translated: CASSTAGTAYGYTF. The chain combines TRBV5-6 with TRBJ1-2; 7 bases are a match to TRBD1. The CDR3 consists of 14 residues. With V trimmed by 4 bases and J by 4 bases, 7 bases remained unmatched. In germline, CDR1 is SGHDT, CDR2 YYEEEE. Full variable domain (remainder filled in from reference TRBV5-6 and TRBJ1-2): DAGVTQSPTHLIKTRGQQVTLRCSPKSGHDTVSWYQQALGQGPQFIFQYYEEEERQRGNFPDRFSGHQFPNYSSELNVNALLLGDSALYLCASSTAGTAYGYTFGSGTRLTVV.

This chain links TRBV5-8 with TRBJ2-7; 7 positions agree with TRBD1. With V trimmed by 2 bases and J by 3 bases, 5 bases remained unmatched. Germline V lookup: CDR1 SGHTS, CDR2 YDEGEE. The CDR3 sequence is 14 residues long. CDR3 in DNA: TGTGCCAGCAGCTTACGACAGGGAGTCTACGAGCAGTACTTC. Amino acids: CASSLRQGVYEQYF.

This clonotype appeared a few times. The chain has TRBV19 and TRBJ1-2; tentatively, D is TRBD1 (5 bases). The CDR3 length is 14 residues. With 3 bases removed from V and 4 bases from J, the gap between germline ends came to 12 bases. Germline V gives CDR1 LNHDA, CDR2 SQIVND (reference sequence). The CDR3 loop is CASSMEGQFYGYTF. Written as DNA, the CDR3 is TGTGCCAGTAGTATGGAGGGGCAGTTCTATGGCTACACCTTC.

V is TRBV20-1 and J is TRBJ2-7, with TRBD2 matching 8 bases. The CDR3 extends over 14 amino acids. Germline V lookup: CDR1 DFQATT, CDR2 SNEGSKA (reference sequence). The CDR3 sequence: CSSGVEAGAYEQYF. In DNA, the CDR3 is TGCAGCTCGGGCGTGGAAGCGGGAGCCTACGAGCAGTACTTC.

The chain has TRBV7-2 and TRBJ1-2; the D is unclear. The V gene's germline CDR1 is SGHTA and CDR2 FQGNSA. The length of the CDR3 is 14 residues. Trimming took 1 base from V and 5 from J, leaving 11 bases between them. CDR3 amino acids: CASSLDSHAYGYTF. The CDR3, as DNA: TGTGCCAGCAGCTTAGACAGCCACGCTTATGGCTACACCTTC.

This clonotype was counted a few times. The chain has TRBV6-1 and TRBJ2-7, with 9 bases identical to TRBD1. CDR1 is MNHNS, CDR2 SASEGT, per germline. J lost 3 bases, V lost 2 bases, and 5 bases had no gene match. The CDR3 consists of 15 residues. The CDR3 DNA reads TGTGCCAGCAGTGAATCGGGACAGGGACGCTACGAGCAGTACTTC. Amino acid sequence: CASSESGQGRYEQYF.

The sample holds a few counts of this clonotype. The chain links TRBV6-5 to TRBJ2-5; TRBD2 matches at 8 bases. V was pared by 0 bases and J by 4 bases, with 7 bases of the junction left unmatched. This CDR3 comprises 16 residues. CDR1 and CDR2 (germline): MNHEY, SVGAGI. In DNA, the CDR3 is TGTGCCAGCAGTTACTCGGTTTTAGCGGGGATAGAGACCCAGTACTTC. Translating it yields CASSYSVLAGIETQYF.

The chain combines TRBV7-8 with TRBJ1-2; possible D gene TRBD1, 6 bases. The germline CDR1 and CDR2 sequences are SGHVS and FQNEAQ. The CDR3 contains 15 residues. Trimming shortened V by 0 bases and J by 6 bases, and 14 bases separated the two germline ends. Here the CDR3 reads CASSLAAGAGHGYTF. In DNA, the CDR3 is TGTGCCAGCAGCTTAGCTGCGGGGGCAGGCCATGGCTACACCTTC. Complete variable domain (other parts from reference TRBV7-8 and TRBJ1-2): GAGVSQSPRYKVAKRGQDVALRCDPISGHVSLFWYQQALGQGPEFLTYFQNEAQLDKSGLPSDRFFAERPEGSVSTLKIQRTQQEDSAVYLCASSLAAGAGHGYTFGSGTRLTVV.

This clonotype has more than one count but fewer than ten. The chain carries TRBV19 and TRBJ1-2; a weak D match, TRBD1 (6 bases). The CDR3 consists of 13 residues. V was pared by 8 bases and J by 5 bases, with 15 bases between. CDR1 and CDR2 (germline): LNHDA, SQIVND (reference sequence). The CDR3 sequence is CASHQGRGYGYTF. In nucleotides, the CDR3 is TGTGCCAGTCATCAGGGTAGGGGGTATGGCTACACCTTC.

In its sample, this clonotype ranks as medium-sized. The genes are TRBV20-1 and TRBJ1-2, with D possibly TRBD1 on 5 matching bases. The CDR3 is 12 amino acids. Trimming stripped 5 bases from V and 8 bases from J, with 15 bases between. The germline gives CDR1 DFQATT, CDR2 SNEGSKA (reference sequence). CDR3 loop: CSAPRRGEGYTF. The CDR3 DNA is TGCAGTGCTCCCCGGAGGGGAGAGGGCTACACCTTC.

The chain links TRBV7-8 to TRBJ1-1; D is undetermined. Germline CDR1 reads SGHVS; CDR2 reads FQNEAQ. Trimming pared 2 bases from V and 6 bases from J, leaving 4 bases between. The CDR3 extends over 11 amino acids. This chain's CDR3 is CASSLSSEAFF. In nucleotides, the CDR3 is TGTGCCAGCAGCTTATCGTCTGAAGCTTTCTTT. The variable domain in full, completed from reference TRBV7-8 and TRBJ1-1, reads GAGVSQSPRYKVAKRGQDVALRCDPISGHVSLFWYQQALGQGPEFLTYFQNEAQLDKSGLPSDRFFAERPEGSVSTLKIQRTQQEDSAVYLCASSLSSEAFFGQGTRLTVV.

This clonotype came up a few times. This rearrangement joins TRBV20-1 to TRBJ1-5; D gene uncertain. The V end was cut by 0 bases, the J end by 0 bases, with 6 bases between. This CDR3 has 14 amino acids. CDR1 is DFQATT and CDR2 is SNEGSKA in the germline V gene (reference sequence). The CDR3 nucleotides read TGCAGTGCTAGAGAAGGGTATAGCAATCAGCCCCAGCATTTT. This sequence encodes CSAREGYSNQPQHF.